The entry below gives a single T cell receptor (beta chain) sequence along with its context. The data originate from a study of blood T cell repertoires in COVID-19. The wider study: PBMCs, B-cell-depleted T cells, or T cells provided the cDNA or gDNA that made up the material.

The CDR3 runs to 13 residues. V lost 4 bases and J lost 5, with 12 bases in between. CDR1 MNHNY and CDR2 SVGAGI come from the germline V gene (reference sequence). The authors' processing: Amplification from reference gene primers served as the basis for estimated nucleated cell counts. Profiled with immunoSEQ multiplex PCR; TCRdb holds only in-frame clones, not every one. V and J calls and clone size follow that table, whereas D and trimming were derived from the DNA. In the table there are roughly 250,000 clones, about 89% of which are singletons. The TCR sequence derives from a man aged 40-49 years who had recovered from COVID-19. Sequenced material: peripheral blood. J is TRBJ2-7 and V is TRBV6-6, with a tentative D call TRBD1 (5 bases). The CDR3 DNA sequence: TGTGCCAGCAGTTTTTCACCAGGGAACGAGCAGTACTTC. Translating it yields CASSFSPGNEQYF.